The clone carrying this T cell receptor (beta chain) has ten or more counts. Its antigen remains unknown. The record originates from a study of metastatic and nonmetastatic thyroid tumors. Turning to the study itself: Where malignant and benign thyroid patients were concerned, repertoires were compared across blood and tumor or nodule tissue.

Trimming removed 4 bases from V and 7 bases from J; junction bases left unmatched: 15. CDR1 and CDR2 from the germline V gene are LNHDA and SQIVND (reference sequence). The CDR3 totals 18 residues. The entire patient cohort was treatment-naive prior to thyroid surgery. Whole-study findings and limits: Versus benign nodules, malignant thyroid tumors reportedly had significantly higher TCR beta diversity, in blood and tumor.

Methods used by the authors: The distant-metastasis classifier for papillary thyroid cancer was built from CDR3 differences across clinicopathological groups. TCRdb reassembled clones from the PCR reads with MiXCR. These V and J calls are TCRdb output, not the study's own analysis. The table lists 32,000 or so clones, roughly a sixth of them singletons. Specimen: blood. This chain uses TRBV19 with TRBJ1-5, with 11 bases identical to TRBD1. This TCR was recovered from a male donor with papillary thyroid cancer or a benign thyroid nodule (not recorded which). Some clones in this sample may be carry-over from other donors' samples. The DNA for the CDR3 is TGTGCCAGTAGTAAAGCCTGGACAGGGGGCGCGACAGGGCAGCCCCAGCATTTT. Amino acids: CASSKAWTGGATGQPQHF.